This passage covers 7 T cell receptor beta chains from one sample sequenced in a study of blood T cell repertoires in COVID-19. Using immunoSEQ multiplex PCR, the repertoire was profiled, and TCRdb retains in-frame clones only, with some absent. The sample shows hundreds of thousands of clones, 70% to 90% of them seen only once. Sequencing used PBMCs or T cells enriched from blood (not recorded which). These receptors were taken from a man aged 25 to 40 who had recovered from COVID-19.

V is TRBV5-4 and J is TRBJ1-3; the D gene is possibly TRBD1 (6 bases). Germline V gene data show CDR1 as SGHNT and CDR2 as YYREEE (reference sequence). V dropped 4 bases and J dropped 0 bases, with 14 bases sitting between them. This CDR3 spans 16 amino acids. CDR3: CASSQGQPRSGNTIYF. The CDR3 DNA follows: TGTGCCAGCAGCCAGGGACAACCGCGCTCTGGAAACACCATATATTTT.

This clone is a singleton in its sample. The V and J genes are TRBV10-3 and TRBJ2-2; tentative D call: TRBD1 (6 bases). Trimming shortened V by 5 bases and J by 5 bases, and 15 bases separated the two germline ends. CDR1 is ENHRY, CDR2 SYGVKD, per germline. This CDR3 has 15 amino acids. The CDR3 here is CAISQLDSPTGELFF. CDR3 nucleotides: TGTGCCATCAGTCAGCTGGACAGTCCGACCGGGGAGCTGTTTTTT.

The sample holds a few counts of this clone. The CDR3 loop reads CASSATTGGGQQYF. The CDR3 DNA follows: TGTGCCAGCAGCGCGACGACAGGGGGCGGACAGCAGTACTTC. The chain has TRBV9 and TRBJ2-7, with 10 nucleotides matching TRBD1. V shed 3 bases, J shed 8 bases, and the junction held 8 bases outside the gene matches. Germline V gene data show CDR1 as SGDLS and CDR2 as YYNGEE. The CDR3 has 14 amino acids.

Concerning this clone: A much larger clone differs from this one at a single base, so this may be a read error. The sample contains more than one DNA sequence encoding this CDR3. Here the CDR3 reads CASSPGQMNTEAFF. The CDR3 region has the DNA TGTGCCAGCAGCCCCGGACAGATGAACACTGAAGCTTTCTTT. This chain uses TRBV3-1 (or the pseudogene TRBV3-2) with TRBJ1-1, with D perhaps matching TRBD1 (6 bases). The CDR3 runs 14 residues. Trimming shortened V by 4 bases and J by 0 bases, and 9 bases separated the two germline ends. Per germline, CDR1 LGHDT and CDR2 YNNKEL (reference sequence).

The CDR3 bases are TGCAGCGTTGCAGGACAGGCAGACTATGGCTACACCTTC. Protein: CSVAGQADYGYTF. The J gene is TRBJ1-2, the V gene TRBV29-1; 7 nucleotides match TRBD1. V gave up 4 bases and J gave up 3 bases; unmatched junction bases: 5. The CDR3 runs 13 residues. CDR1 and CDR2 (germline): SQVTM, ANQGSEA.

The chain uses TRBV19 and TRBJ1-2; TRBD1 aligns across 9 bases. The CDR3 runs 12 residues. Germline V gives CDR1 LNHDA, CDR2 SQIVND (reference sequence). With V trimmed by 6 bases and J by 8 bases, 4 bases remained unmatched. CDR3 protein: CASSTGGQGYTF. For the CDR3, the DNA is TGTGCCAGTAGCACAGGGGGCCAAGGCTACACCTTC.

This clone appeared a few times. This chain links TRBV4-2 with TRBJ2-2; weak D call: TRBD1 (6 bases). The ends were cut back, 7 bases at V and 1 base at J, with 16 bases in the middle. The CDR3 contains 16 residues. Looked up from germline, CDR1 is LGHNA and CDR2 is YNFKEQ. In DNA form, the CDR3 reads TGTGCCAGCACCTATAGGGGCAGGGGGAACACCGGGGAGCTGTTTTTT. Amino acids: CASTYRGRGNTGELFF.